In this sample, the clone carrying this T cell receptor beta chain turned up a few times. Its target is not known. Template switching introduced a universal primer site, and the cDNA bore unique molecular identifiers. MiXCR was run by TCRdb on the 5' RACE reads, yielding one entry per CDR3 protein. The sample yields about 900,000 distinct CDR3 sequences, 9% to 15% seen once. This CDR3 has 15 amino acids. With 3 bases removed from V and 0 bases from J, the gap between germline ends came to 12 bases. CDR1 MGHRA and CDR2 YSYEKL come from the germline V gene. The data were taken from a study of identical twins. Study-level results: Invariant T cells like MAIT and iNKT could partly confound the zero-insertion analyses.

These data were also reused for a study on yellow fever vaccine responses in identical twins.

Sample: PBMCs. This clonotype was obtained from a woman younger than 30 in good health. The rearrangement uses TRBV4-1 and TRBJ2-7; the D gene is possibly TRBD1 (6 bases). CDR3 sequence reads: CASSQRTGNSYEQYF. In nucleotides, the CDR3 is TGCGCCAGCAGCCAGAGAACAGGGAACTCCTACGAGCAGTACTTC.